Sequencing of this TCR beta chain was carried out in a study of post-analysis software for immune sequencing data. Each TCR beta cDNA library carried unique molecular identifiers. The T cell input of roughly 0.85 to 11 million gave approximately 460,000 cDNA molecules. TCRdb independently ran MiXCR on the PCR reads; one entry per CDR3 protein. The sample contains over 150,000 distinct CDR3 sequences, roughly 35% of which appear only once. This CDR3 contains 14 residues. Germline-derived CDR1 and CDR2 are LGHNA and YSLEER. V lost 4 bases to trimming and J lost 1 base; unmatched junction nucleotides: 3. To note about this clonotype: Its antigen is currently unknown.

Study-wide results and caveats: Controls had significantly higher normalized Chao1 diversity than multiple sclerosis patients.

This sequence was found in a girl aged 5-17 years with multiple sclerosis. This sequence joins TRBV4-3 and TRBJ2-7, with 8 bases aligning to TRBD2. This material consisted of blood, taken after autologous hematopoietic stem cell transplantation. The CDR3 nucleotides are TGCGCCAGCAGCCCCCGGGAGGGATCCTACGAGCAGTACTTC. Translating gives CASSPREGSYEQYF.